The 17 T cell receptor beta chains below were found in one sample sequenced in a study of human T cells and chemical hapten exposure (dated by TCRdb to about 2021). The time point label here, explained by the study, means: patch test 2, 6 weeks after DPC sensitization. The meaning of the sample's treatment or condition label: therapeutic diphenylcyclopropenone sensitization with weekly scalp DPC. Receptor libraries were prepared by RACE. The sample was run on a NextSeq 500. In-frame beta chains were kept once TCRdb had trimmed the public reads at Q25 with fastp and called clones with MiXCR. Entries that share a CDR3 protein sequence are merged under the most common genes and DNA. Here the sample has roughly 150,000 distinct CDR3 sequences; about 12% occur a single time. In total, the top ten clones hold roughly 1.4% of the sample. The input for sequencing was whole blood, taken in connection with sensitization to the hapten diphenylcyclopropenone (DPC). These TCRs come from a woman aged 45 to 65 with alopecia areata. Some clones in this sample may be carry-over from other donors' samples.

This clonotype turned up a few times. The chain uses TRBV28 and TRBJ2-7, with D possibly being TRBD1 or TRBD2 (7 bases each). The CDR3 sequence is 13 residues long. The V gene's germline CDR1 is MDHEN and CDR2 SYDVKM. Between the trimmed V and J ends, which lost 7 bases and 0 bases, there was a span of 10 bases. The CDR3 sequence: CASTRGGSYEQYF. CDR3 in DNA: TGTGCCAGCACCAGGGGGGGCTCCTACGAGCAGTACTTC.

At least ten counts were recorded for this clonotype. This chain links TRBV6-2 or TRBV6-3 with TRBJ1-4; D unresolved. Per germline, CDR1 MNHEY and CDR2 SVGEGT. V lost 3 bases and J lost 7, with 3 bases in between. This CDR3 has 11 residues. The CDR3 here is CASSYGEKLFF. The CDR3 DNA is TGTGCCAGCAGTTATGGTGAAAAACTGTTTTTT.

In this sample, this clonotype turned up many times. The chain joins TRBV6-2 or TRBV6-3 to TRBJ2-4; D gene unclear. Germline assignment: CDR1 MNHEY and CDR2 SVGEGT. Trimming stripped 5 bases from V and 0 bases from J, with 11 bases between. The CDR3 sequence is 15 residues long. The CDR3 DNA is TGTGCCAGCAGTCCCCAGTTCCTAGCCAAAAACATTCAGTACTTC. Its translation is CASSPQFLAKNIQYF.

This clonotype was picked up a small number of times. The rearrangement uses TRBV11-2 and TRBJ2-7; TRBD1 agrees at 7 bases. Trimming removed 6 bases from V and 2 bases from J; junction bases left unmatched: 7. Germline V gene lookup returns CDR1 SGHAT and CDR2 FQNNGV. The CDR3 has 14 residues. The CDR3 region is CASSTGTATYEQYF. The DNA of the CDR3 is TGTGCCAGCAGTACCGGGACAGCAACCTACGAGCAGTACTTC.

The CDR3 region has the DNA TGTGCCATCAGTCCGGGACAGACTTCCGAGCAGTACTTC. As protein: CAISPGQTSEQYF. The chain recombines TRBV10-3 with TRBJ2-7; 7 positions agree with TRBD1. V dropped 5 bases and J dropped 6; count of bases not matched to a gene: 7. The CDR3 covers 13 residues. Germline-derived CDR1 and CDR2 are ENHRY and SYGVKD.

This chain connects TRBV30 to TRBJ2-7; D is ambiguous. The CDR3 is made up of 14 amino acids. In germline, CDR1 is GTSNPN, CDR2 SVGIG (reference sequence). The V end lost 0 bases, the J end lost 7 bases, and 16 bases lay between the germline ends. The CDR3: CAWSVSRRYGEQYF. In DNA form, the CDR3 reads TGTGCCTGGAGTGTCAGCAGGCGATACGGAGAGCAGTACTTC. Full variable domain (outside the CDR3, taken from reference TRBV30 and TRBJ2-7): SQTIHQWPATLVQPVGSPLSLECTVEGTSNPNLYWYRQAAGRGLQLLFYSVGIGQISSEVPQNLSASRPQDRQFILSSKKLLLSDSGFYLCAWSVSRRYGEQYFGPGTRLTVT.

Comments on this clonotype: No conserved phenylalanine or tryptophan is present at the end of the CDR3, so a read error is the likely explanation. V gene TRBV28 combines with J gene TRBJ2-5; 8 bases agree with TRBD1. The CDR3 covers 17 residues. J gave up 2 bases and V 4 bases, and 12 bases lay outside the gene matches. Germline V CDR1 and CDR2: MDHEN, SYDVKM. The CDR3 loop reads CASSSHQGDRHQETQYL. DNA of the CDR3: TGTGCCAGCAGTTCCCACCAAGGGGACAGGCATCAAGAGACCCAGTACCTC.

The chain employs TRBV20-1 and TRBJ1-2; 10 positions agree with TRBD1. The CDR3 extends over 12 amino acids. V was clipped by 6 bases and J by 7 bases; unmatched bases: 5. Germline V gene lookup returns CDR1 DFQATT and CDR2 SNEGSKA (reference sequence). The CDR3 nucleotides are TGCAGTGCACCGGGACAGGGGTCTGGCTACACCTTC. Encoded protein: CSAPGQGSGYTF.

This chain uses TRBV11-2 with TRBJ1-5; possible D gene TRBD1, 6 bases. The length of the CDR3 is 13 residues. V was shortened by 0 bases and J by 7 bases, with 7 bases between the two germline ends. The germline CDR1 and CDR2 sequences are SGHAT and FQNNGV. CDR3 DNA: TGTGCCAGCAGCTTAGACAGGGGACAGCCCCAGCATTTT. Translating it yields CASSLDRGQPQHF.

This clonotype has ten or more counts. The chain joins TRBV29-1 to TRBJ1-2; TRBD1 might be the D (5 bases). The germline V and J ends were trimmed by 5 bases and 2 bases, with 12 bases remaining between them. The CDR3 has 13 residues. CDR1 SQVTM and CDR2 ANQGSEA come from the germline V gene. DNA of the CDR3: TGCAGCGTTCCCCCGGGACCGAACTATGGCTACACCTTC. Encoded protein: CSVPPGPNYGYTF.

The chain couples TRBV28 to TRBJ2-1; D is undetermined. Trimming removed 6 bases from V and 12 bases from J, with 9 bases in between. Germline CDR1 and CDR2: MDHEN and SYDVKM. The CDR3 runs to 10 residues. As DNA, the CDR3 is TGTGCCAGCAGCCGCTACTGGCAGTTCTTC. Translating it yields CASSRYWQFF.

Many counts were recorded for this clonotype. This chain links TRBV12-3 or TRBV12-4 with TRBJ1-1, with 7 nucleotides matching TRBD1. V shed 5 bases, J shed 6 bases, and the junction held 6 bases outside the gene matches. The CDR3 consists of 13 residues. CDR3 in DNA: TGTGCCAGCAGTAGAACAGGGGTTGCTGAAGCTTTCTTT. Amino acid sequence: CASSRTGVAEAFF.

The rearrangement uses TRBV20-1 and TRBJ2-1; tentatively, D is TRBD2 (5 bases). This CDR3 spans 11 amino acids. CDR1 and CDR2 (germline): DFQATT, SNEGSKA (reference sequence). Trimming took off 3 bases at V and 14 bases at J, with 14 bases between the two ends. In nucleotides, the CDR3 is TGCAGTGCTAGGGGTCCGGGGTTAGAGTTCTTC. Its translation is CSARGPGLEFF.

This clonotype was observed a handful of times. This chain connects TRBV20-1 to TRBJ2-3; 10 nucleotides match TRBD1. The CDR3 covers 15 residues. Germline V CDR1 and CDR2: DFQATT, SNEGSKA (reference sequence). With V trimmed by 0 bases and J by 4 bases, 4 bases remained unmatched. The DNA for the CDR3 is TGCAGTGCTAGAGATGAGGGGACAGGGGCAGATACGCAGTATTTT. This codes for CSARDEGTGADTQYF.

This clonotype has only a few counts. This chain uses TRBV5-1 with TRBJ2-7, with a tentative D call TRBD2 (5 bases). CDR3 length: 14 residues. Trimming pared 4 bases from V and 9 bases from J, leaving 20 bases between. The germline V gene encodes CDR1 SGHRS and CDR2 YFSETQ. CDR3 bases: TGCGCCAGCAGCCTAGTAGACGGGAAACGATGGCAGTACTTC. Its translation: CASSLVDGKRWQYF.

This clonotype was observed a few times. The chain has TRBV11-2 and TRBJ1-4, with D uncertain. Trimming took 4 bases from V and 7 from J, leaving 16 bases between them. The germline gives CDR1 SGHAT, CDR2 FQNNGV. This CDR3 has 15 residues. As DNA, the CDR3 is TGTGCCAGCAGCTCTCCGGCCCTCCGGGGTGAAAAACTGTTTTTT. Protein product: CASSSPALRGEKLFF.

This clonotype was detected many times. The chain links TRBV6-5 to TRBJ1-6; D gene uncertain. This CDR3 region has 12 residues. V was cut by 2 bases and J by 7 bases, with 3 bases left in between. From germline, CDR1 is MNHEY and CDR2 SVGAGI. CDR3 in amino acids: CASSYPNSPLHF. The CDR3 DNA is TGTGCCAGCAGTTACCCGAATTCACCCCTCCACTTT.